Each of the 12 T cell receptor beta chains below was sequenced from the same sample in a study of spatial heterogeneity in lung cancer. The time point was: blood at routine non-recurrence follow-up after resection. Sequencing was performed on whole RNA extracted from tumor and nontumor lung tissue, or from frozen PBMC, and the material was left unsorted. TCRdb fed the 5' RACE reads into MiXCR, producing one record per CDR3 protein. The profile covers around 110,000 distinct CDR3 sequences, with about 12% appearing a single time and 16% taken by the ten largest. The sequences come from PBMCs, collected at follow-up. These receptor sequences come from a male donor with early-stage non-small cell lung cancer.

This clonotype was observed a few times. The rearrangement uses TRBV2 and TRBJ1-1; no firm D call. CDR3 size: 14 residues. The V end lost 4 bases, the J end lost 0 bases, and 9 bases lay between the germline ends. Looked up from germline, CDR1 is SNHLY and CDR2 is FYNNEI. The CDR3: CASSVEEMNTEAFF. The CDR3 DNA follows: TGTGCCAGCAGTGTCGAAGAAATGAACACTGAAGCTTTCTTT.

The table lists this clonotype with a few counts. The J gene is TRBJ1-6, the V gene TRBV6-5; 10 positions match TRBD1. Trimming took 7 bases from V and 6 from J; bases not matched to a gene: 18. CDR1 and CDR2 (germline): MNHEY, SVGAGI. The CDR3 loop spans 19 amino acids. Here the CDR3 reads CASTPDRPLGQGINSPLHF. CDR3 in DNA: TGTGCCAGCACTCCCGATAGGCCCCTGGGACAGGGGATTAATTCACCCCTCCACTTT.

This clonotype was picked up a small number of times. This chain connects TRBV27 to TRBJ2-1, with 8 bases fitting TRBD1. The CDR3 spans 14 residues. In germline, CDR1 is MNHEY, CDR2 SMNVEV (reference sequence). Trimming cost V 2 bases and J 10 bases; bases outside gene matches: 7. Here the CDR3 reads CASSLGQGSREQFF. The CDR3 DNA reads TGTGCCAGCAGTTTAGGACAGGGTTCAAGAGAGCAGTTCTTC.

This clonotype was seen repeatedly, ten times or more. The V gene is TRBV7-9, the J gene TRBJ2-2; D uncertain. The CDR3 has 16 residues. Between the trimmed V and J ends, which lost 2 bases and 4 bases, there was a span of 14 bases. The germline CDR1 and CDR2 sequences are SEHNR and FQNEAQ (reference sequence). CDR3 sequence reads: CASSLSSSRSTGELFF. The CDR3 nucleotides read TGTGCCAGCAGCTTATCCTCCTCGAGATCCACCGGGGAGCTGTTTTTT.

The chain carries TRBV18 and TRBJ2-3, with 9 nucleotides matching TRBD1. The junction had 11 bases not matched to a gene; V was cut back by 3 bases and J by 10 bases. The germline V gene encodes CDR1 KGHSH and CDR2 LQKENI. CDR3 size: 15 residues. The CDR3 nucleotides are TGTGCCAGCTCACCGGAGGGACAGGGAAGCGGAGCGCAGTATTTT. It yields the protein CASSPEGQGSGAQYF.

CDR3 in DNA: TGCAGTGCTAGAGTGTTCGCCCGCACAGATACGCAGTATTTT. Translated, it gives CSARVFARTDTQYF. The J gene is TRBJ2-3, the V gene TRBV20-1; D is undetermined. The V end lost 1 base, the J end lost 1 base, and 9 bases lay between the germline ends. From germline, CDR1 is DFQATT and CDR2 SNEGSKA (reference sequence). This CDR3 has 14 amino acids.

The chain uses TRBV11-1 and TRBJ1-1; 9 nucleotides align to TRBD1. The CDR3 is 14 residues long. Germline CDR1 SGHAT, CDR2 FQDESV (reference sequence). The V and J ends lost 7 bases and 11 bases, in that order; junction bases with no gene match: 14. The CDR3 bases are TGTGCCAGCACCCAACAGGGGGCGATGGGATCGGCTTTCTTT. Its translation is CASTQQGAMGSAFF. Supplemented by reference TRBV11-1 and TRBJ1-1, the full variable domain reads EAEVAQSPRYKITEKSQAVAFWCDPISGHATLYWYRQILGQGPELLVQFQDESVVDDSQLPKDRFSAERLKGVDSTLKIQPAELGDSAMYLCASTQQGAMGSAFFGQGTRLTVV.

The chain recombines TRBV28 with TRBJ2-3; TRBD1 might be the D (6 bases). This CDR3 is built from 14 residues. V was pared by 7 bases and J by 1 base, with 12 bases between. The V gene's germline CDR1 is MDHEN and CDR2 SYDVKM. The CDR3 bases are TGTGCCAGCACCTCAGGACAGCGCACAGATACGCAGTATTTT. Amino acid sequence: CASTSGQRTDTQYF.

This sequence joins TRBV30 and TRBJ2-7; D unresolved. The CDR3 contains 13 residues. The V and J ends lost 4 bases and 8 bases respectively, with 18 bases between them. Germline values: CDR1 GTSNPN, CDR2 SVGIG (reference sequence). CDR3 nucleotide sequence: TGTGCCTGGACTGACGAATGGGGAAAGAAGCAGTACTTC. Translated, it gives CAWTDEWGKKQYF.

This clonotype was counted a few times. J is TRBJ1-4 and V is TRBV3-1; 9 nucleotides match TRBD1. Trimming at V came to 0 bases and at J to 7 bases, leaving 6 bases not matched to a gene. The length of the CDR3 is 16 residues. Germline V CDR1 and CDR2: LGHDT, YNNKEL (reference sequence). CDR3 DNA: TGTGCCAGCAGCCAAGAAAGGGACAGGGAGAGTGAAAAACTGTTTTTT. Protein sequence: CASSQERDRESEKLFF.

The CDR3 nucleotides are TGTGCCAGCAGTCTAGGGGCCCCAGTAACGCAGTATTTT. This codes for CASSLGAPVTQYF. V and J are TRBV12-3 or TRBV12-4 and TRBJ2-3, with a tentative D call TRBD1 (5 bases). The CDR3 consists of 13 residues. V dropped 5 bases and J dropped 9 bases, with 15 bases sitting between them.

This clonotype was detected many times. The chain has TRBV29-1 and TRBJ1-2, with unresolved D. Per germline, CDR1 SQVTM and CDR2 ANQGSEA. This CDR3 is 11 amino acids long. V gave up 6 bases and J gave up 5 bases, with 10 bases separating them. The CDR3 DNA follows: TGCAGCGTCCGGGCGGGGTATGGCTACACCTTC. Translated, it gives CSVRAGYGYTF.